The 7 T cell receptor beta chains presented below share a single source sample, sequenced in a study of T cell repertoires in cytomegalovirus infection. TCRdb fed the reads into MiXCR, producing one record per CDR3 protein. The sample includes approximately 750,000 distinct CDR3 sequences, approximately 34% of them seen just once. The sequenced sample was PBMCs. Source of these receptors: a human donor in good health (CMV status not recorded). Some clones in this sample may be carry-over from other donors' samples.

The rearrangement uses TRBV3-1 and TRBJ1-3, with a tentative D call TRBD1 (5 bases). The ends were cut back, 1 base at V and 0 bases at J, with 10 bases in the middle. Germline values: CDR1 LGHDT, CDR2 YNNKEL (reference sequence). The CDR3 is 16 amino acids. CDR3: CASSQGSGASGNTIYF. The DNA for the CDR3 is TGTGCCAGCAGCCAAGGGAGTGGGGCCTCTGGAAACACCATATATTTT.

This chain joins TRBV7-6 and TRBJ2-3; 11 bases map to TRBD2. The CDR3 consists of 16 residues. CDR1 is SGHVS, CDR2 FNYEAQ, per germline. Losses at the gene ends were 5 bases for V and 2 bases for J; bases not matched to a gene: 6. The DNA of the CDR3 is TGTGCCAGCAGCGGTCGACTAGCGGGGACCACAGATACGCAGTATTTT. It codes for CASSGRLAGTTDTQYF. The full variable domain, its missing parts supplied by reference TRBV7-6 and TRBJ2-3, is GAGVSQSPRYKVTKRGQDVALRCDPISGHVSLYWYRQALGQGPEFLTYFNYEAQQDKSGLPNDRFSAERPEGSISTLTIQRTEQRDSAMYRCASSGRLAGTTDTQYFGPGTRLTVL.

The rearrangement joins TRBV7-3 to TRBJ2-4; TRBD2 aligns across 12 bases. The CDR3 is made up of 16 amino acids. From germline, CDR1 is SGHTA and CDR2 FQGTGA. The V and J ends lost 6 bases and 5 bases, in that order; junction bases with no gene match: 8. The CDR3 protein is CASRTARTSGENIQYF. The CDR3 DNA is TGTGCCAGCAGGACCGCACGGACTAGCGGGGAAAACATTCAGTACTTC.

This clonotype has a handful of counts. The rearrangement links TRBV5-4 to TRBJ1-2; D gene ambiguous. Germline V gene data show CDR1 as SGHNT and CDR2 as YYREEE (reference sequence). V lost 4 bases and J 0 bases, leaving 13 bases between the germline ends. The CDR3 is made up of 15 amino acids. CDR3 nucleotides: TGTGCCAGCAGCCTCTGGGAGCGACCTAACTATGGCTACACCTTC. This gives the protein CASSLWERPNYGYTF.

This clonotype has at least ten counts. This chain joins TRBV7-8 and TRBJ2-4; perhaps TRBD1 as D (6 bases). This CDR3 has 17 amino acids. The V end was cut by 4 bases, the J end by 2 bases, with 18 bases between. Germline V gene lookup returns CDR1 SGHVS and CDR2 FQNEAQ. The CDR3 coding sequence is TGTGCCAGCAGCTCCTCGTGGGGGCGCCGTACCAAAAACATTCAGTACTTC. It yields the protein CASSSSWGRRTKNIQYF.

Concerning this clonotype itself: Germline is not matched at one junction end, which may reflect a read error. V usage is TRBV7-2 and J usage is TRBJ1-5; D unclear. The CDR3 is made up of 14 amino acids. Germline assignment: CDR1 SGHTA and CDR2 FQGNSA. The CDR3 sequence is CASSLARGNQPQRF. The CDR3 DNA reads as TGTGCCAGCAGCTTAGCGCGAGGAAATCAGCCCCAGCGTTTT.

Details on this clonotype: Since no conserved phenylalanine or tryptophan closes the CDR3, a read error is the likely cause. V gene TRBV7-2 combines with J gene TRBJ2-4, with no clear D. Between the trimmed V and J ends, which lost 1 base and 6 bases, there was a span of 13 bases. Germline CDR1 SGHTA, CDR2 FQGNSA. The length of the CDR3 is 15 residues. CDR3 residues: CASSLDLGSGNIQYL. CDR3 nucleotides: TGTGCCAGCAGCTTAGACTTGGGTTCCGGAAACATTCAGTACTTA.